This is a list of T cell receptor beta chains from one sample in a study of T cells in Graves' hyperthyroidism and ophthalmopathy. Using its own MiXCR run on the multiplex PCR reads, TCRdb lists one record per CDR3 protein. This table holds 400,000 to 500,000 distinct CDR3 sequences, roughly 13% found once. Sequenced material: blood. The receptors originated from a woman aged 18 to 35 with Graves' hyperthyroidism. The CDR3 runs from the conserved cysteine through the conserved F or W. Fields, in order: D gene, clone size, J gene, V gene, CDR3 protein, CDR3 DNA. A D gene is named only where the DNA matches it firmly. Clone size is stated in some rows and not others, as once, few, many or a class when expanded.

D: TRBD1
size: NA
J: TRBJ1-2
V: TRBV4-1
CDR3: CASSQDLRDRADYGYTF
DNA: TGCGCCAGCAGCCAAGATCTCAGGGACAGGGCCGACTATGGCTACACCTTC

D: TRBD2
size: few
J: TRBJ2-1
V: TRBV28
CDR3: CASRFRAGGPYNEQFF
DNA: TGTGCCAGCAGGTTCAGAGCGGGAGGGCCCTACAATGAGCAGTTCTTC

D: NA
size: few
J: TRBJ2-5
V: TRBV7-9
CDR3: CASSLAVSGETQYF
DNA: TGTGCCAGCAGCTTAGCGGTGTCCGGCGAGACCCAGTACTTC

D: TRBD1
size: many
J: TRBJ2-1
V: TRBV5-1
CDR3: CASATGTGGHEQFF
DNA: TGCGCCAGCGCTACCGGGACAGGGGGACATGAGCAGTTCTTC

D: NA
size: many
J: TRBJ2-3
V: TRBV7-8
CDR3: CASSLAVPDLDTQYF
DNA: TGTGCCAGCAGCTTAGCGGTACCCGACTTAGATACGCAGTATTTT

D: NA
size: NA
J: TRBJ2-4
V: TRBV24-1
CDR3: CATSDSFDIAKNIQYF
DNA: TGTGCCACCAGTGATTCCTTCGACATAGCCAAAAACATTCAGTACTTC

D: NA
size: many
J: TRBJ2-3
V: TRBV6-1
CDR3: CASSYYSISDTQYF
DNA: TGTGCCAGCAGTTACTATAGCATCTCAGATACGCAGTATTTT

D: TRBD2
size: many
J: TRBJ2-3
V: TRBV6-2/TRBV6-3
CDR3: CASSYSGLAGLTDTQYF
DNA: TGTGCCAGCAGTTACTCGGGACTAGCGGGACTCACAGATACGCAGTATTTT

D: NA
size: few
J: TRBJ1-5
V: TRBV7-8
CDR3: CASSLGGAWDQPQHF
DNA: TGTGCCAGCAGCTTAGGAGGGGCATGGGATCAGCCCCAGCATTTT

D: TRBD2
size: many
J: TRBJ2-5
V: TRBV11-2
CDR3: CASSLSAGVVTQYF
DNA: TGTGCCAGCAGCTTATCTGCGGGAGTGGTGACCCAGTACTTC

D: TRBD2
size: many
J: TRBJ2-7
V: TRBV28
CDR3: CASIRRENRYEQYF
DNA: TGTGCCAGCATACGGCGGGAGAACCGCTACGAGCAGTACTTC

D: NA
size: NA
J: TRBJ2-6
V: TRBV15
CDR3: CATSRGTEGFHVLTF
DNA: TGTGCCACCAGCAGAGGTACGGAAGGGTTCCACGTCCTGACTTTC

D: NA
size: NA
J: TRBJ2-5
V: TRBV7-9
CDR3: CASSPLARAGETQYF
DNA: TGTGCCAGCAGCCCGCTAGCGAGGGCGGGTGAGACCCAGTACTTC

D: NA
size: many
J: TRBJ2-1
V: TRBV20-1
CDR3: CSPRWADNEQFF
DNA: TGCAGTCCCCGCTGGGCGGACAATGAGCAGTTCTTC

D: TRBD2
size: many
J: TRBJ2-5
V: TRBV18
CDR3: CASSPAATSPQETQYF
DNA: TGTGCCAGCTCACCAGCTGCGACTAGCCCGCAAGAGACCCAGTACTTC

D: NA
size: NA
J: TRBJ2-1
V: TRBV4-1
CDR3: CASSQDAAYNEQFF
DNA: TGCGCCAGCAGCCAAGACGCAGCGTACAATGAGCAGTTCTTC

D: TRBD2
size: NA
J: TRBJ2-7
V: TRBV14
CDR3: CASSQGLAFYEQYF
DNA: TGTGCCAGCAGCCAGGGACTAGCATTCTACGAGCAGTACTTC

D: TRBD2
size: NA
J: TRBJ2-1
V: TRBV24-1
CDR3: CATSDSGLDMNEQFF
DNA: TGTGCCACCAGTGACTCGGGACTAGATATGAATGAGCAGTTCTTC

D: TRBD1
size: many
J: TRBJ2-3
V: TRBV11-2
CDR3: CASSNKDRGLGSTQYF
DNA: TGTGCCAGCAGCAACAAGGACAGGGGGCTAGGGTCTACGCAGTATTTT

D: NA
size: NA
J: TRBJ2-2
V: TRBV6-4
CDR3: CASSEGPGAGELFF
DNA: TGTGCCAGCAGTGAGGGACCCGGGGCCGGGGAGCTGTTTTTT

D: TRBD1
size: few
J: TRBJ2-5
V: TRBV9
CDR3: CASSGRGQGTFETQYF
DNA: TGTGCCAGCAGCGGGCGCGGACAGGGGACCTTTGAGACCCAGTACTTC

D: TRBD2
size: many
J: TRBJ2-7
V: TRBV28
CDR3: CASRYGLALMYEQYF
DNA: TGTGCCAGCAGATACGGACTAGCGCTAATGTACGAGCAGTACTTC

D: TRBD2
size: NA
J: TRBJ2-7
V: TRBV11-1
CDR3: CASSPEGAGAFSYEQYF
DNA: TGTGCCAGCAGCCCCGAGGGAGCGGGGGCCTTCTCCTACGAGCAGTACTTC

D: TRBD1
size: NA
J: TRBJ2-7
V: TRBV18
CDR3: CASSEGQVSSYEQYF
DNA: TGTGCCAGCTCAGAGGGACAGGTCAGCTCCTACGAGCAGTACTTC

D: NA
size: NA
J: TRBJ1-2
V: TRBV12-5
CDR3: CASGFFQRPYGYTF
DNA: TGTGCTAGTGGTTTTTTTCAAAGACCCTATGGCTACACCTTC

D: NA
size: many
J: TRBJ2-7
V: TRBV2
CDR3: CASKATGFSYEQYF
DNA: TGTGCCAGCAAGGCGACAGGCTTCTCCTACGAGCAGTACTTC

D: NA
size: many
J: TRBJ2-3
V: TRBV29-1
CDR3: CSVAVGSARDTQYF
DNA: TGCAGCGTTGCGGTCGGGTCTGCTCGGGATACGCAGTATTTT

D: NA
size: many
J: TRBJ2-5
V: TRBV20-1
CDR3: CSARDTGRVFQETQYF
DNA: TGCAGTGCTAGAGATACAGGGCGAGTTTTCCAAGAGACCCAGTACTTC

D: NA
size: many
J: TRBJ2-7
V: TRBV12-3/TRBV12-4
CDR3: CASSQAGPGNYEQYF
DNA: TGTGCCAGCAGTCAGGCTGGCCCAGGGAACTACGAGCAGTACTTC

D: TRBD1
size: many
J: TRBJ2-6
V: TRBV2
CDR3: CASSSIPGQGAGANVLTF
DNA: TGTGCCAGCAGTTCTATTCCGGGACAGGGGGCTGGGGCCAACGTCCTGACTTTC

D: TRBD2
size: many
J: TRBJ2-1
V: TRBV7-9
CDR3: CASSLGLAYEQFF
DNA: TGTGCCAGCAGCCTGGGACTAGCATATGAGCAGTTCTTC

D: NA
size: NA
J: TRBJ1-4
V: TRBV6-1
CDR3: CASSHGAEVNEKLFF
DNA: TGTGCCAGCAGCCACGGGGCAGAGGTTAATGAAAAACTGTTTTTT

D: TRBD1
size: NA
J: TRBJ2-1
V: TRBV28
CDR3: CASSLAGDRGGFNEQFF
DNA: TGTGCCAGCAGCTTGGCTGGGGACAGGGGTGGGTTCAATGAGCAGTTCTTC

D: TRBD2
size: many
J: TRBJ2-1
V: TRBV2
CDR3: CAIQWGTSGTYNEQFF
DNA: TGTGCCATTCAATGGGGGACTAGCGGGACCTACAATGAGCAGTTCTTC

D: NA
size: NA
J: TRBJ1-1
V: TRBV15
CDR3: CATSRDRGSTEAFF
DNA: TGTGCCACCAGCAGAGATCGGGGGAGCACTGAAGCTTTCTTT

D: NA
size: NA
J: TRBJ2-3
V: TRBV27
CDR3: CASRRAVSADTQYF
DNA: TGTGCCAGCAGAAGGGCCGTTAGCGCAGATACGCAGTATTTT

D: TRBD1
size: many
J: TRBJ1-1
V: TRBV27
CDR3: CASSLFGTGTEAFF
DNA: TGTGCCAGCAGTCTATTCGGGACAGGAACTGAAGCTTTCTTT

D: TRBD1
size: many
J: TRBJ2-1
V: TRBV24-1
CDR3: CATSDPGDRGSDEQFF
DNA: TGTGCCACCAGTGATCCGGGGGACAGGGGCTCCGATGAGCAGTTCTTC

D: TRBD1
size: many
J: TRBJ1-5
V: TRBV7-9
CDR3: CASSRDRDNQPQHF
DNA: TGTGCCAGCAGCAGGGACAGGGATAATCAGCCCCAGCATTTT

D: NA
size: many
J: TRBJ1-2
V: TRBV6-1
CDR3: CASSEIMGRTYGYTF
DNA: TGTGCCAGCAGTGAAATTATGGGCAGGACCTATGGCTACACCTTC

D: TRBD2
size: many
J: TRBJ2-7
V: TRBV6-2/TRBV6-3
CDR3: CASSYSAGASGSYEQYF
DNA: TGTGCCAGCAGTTACTCCGCCGGGGCTAGCGGGAGTTATGAGCAGTACTTC

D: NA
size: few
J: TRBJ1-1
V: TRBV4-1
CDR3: CASSQGVQVGNTEAFF
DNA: TGCGCCAGCAGCCAAGGGGTTCAGGTTGGGAACACTGAAGCTTTCTTT

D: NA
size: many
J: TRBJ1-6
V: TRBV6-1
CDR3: CASKETPNSPLHF
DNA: TGTGCCAGTAAGGAGACACCAAATTCACCCCTCCACTTT

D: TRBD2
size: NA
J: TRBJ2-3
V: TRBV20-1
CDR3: CSARDPGAGGTSTDTQYF
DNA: TGCAGTGCTAGAGACCCTGGTGCGGGAGGAACTAGCACAGATACGCAGTATTTT

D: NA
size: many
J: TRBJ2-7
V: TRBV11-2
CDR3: CASSLVGGSGEQYF
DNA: TGTGCCAGCAGCTTAGTTGGGGGTTCGGGCGAGCAGTACTTC

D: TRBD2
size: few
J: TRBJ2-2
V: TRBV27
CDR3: CASSLFGASGVNTGELFF
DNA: TGTGCCAGCAGTTTATTCGGGGCTAGCGGGGTAAACACCGGGGAGCTGTTTTTT

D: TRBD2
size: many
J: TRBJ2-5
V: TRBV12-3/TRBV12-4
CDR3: CASSPAVLAGGETQYF
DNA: TGTGCCAGCAGTCCTGCCGTACTAGCGGGGGGCGAGACCCAGTACTTC

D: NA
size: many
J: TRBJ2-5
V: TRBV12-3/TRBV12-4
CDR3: CASSLGERKETQYF
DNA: TGTGCCAGCAGTTTGGGGGAGCGGAAAGAGACCCAGTACTTC

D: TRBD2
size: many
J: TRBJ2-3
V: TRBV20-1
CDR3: CSAPRLAGRTDTQYF
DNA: TGCAGTGCTCCTCGACTAGCGGGCCGCACAGATACGCAGTATTTT

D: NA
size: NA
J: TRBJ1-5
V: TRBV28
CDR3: CASSFPGRDYQPQHF
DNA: TGTGCCAGCAGTTTCCCCGGCAGGGATTATCAGCCCCAGCATTTT